This T cell receptor beta chain stems from a study of blood T cell repertoires in COVID-19. Patients from Seattle were sampled longitudinally, starting during active infection. The authors' processing: Amplification of reference gene primers was used by the study to estimate nucleated cell counts. Sequencing used immunoSEQ multiplex PCR; TCRdb keeps in-frame clones, though not all of them. V, J and clone size are those of that table, while D and trimming were read from the DNA. This sample has 150,000 to 200,000 clones, with just under 90% found just once. The CDR3 contains 16 residues. The J segment lost 4 bases and the V segment lost 0 bases, leaving 6 bases of the junction unmatched. Germline V gives CDR1 SGHNT, CDR2 YENEEA.

The chain joins TRBV11-3 to TRBJ2-1, with 7 positions matching TRBD2. The sequence came from a woman aged 65 to 85 with COVID-19, enrolled during active disease. Sequenced material: peripheral blood. Here the CDR3 DNA reads TGTGCCAGCAGCTTAGATCCAGCGGGACTATACAATGAGCAGTTCTTC. This codes for CASSLDPAGLYNEQFF.